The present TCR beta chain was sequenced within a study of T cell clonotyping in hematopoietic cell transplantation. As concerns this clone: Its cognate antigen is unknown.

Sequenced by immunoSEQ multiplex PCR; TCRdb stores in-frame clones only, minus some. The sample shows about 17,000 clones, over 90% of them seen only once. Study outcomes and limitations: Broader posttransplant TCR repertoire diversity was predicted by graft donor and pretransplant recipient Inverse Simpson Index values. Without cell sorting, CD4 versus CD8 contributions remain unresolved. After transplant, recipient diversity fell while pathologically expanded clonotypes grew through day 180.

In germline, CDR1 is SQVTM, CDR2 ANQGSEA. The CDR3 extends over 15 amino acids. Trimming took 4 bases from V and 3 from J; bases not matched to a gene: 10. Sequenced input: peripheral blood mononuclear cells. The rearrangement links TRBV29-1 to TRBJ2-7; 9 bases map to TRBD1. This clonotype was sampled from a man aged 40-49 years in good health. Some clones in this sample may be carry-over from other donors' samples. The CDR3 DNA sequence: TGCAGCGTTGTAAAAGGGGGGGGACAGGGCTACGAGCAGTACTTC. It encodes CSVVKGGGQGYEQYF.